One and the same sample provided the 3 T cell receptor beta chains below, sequenced in a study of blood T cell repertoires in COVID-19. Only in-frame clones appear in the TCRdb table, and some are missing; sequencing was by immunoSEQ multiplex PCR. Counted here are about 260,000 clones, roughly 89% occurring once; the ten biggest clones make up 1.5%. Sequences were obtained from peripheral blood. The source of these receptors is a woman aged 40 to 50 who had recovered from COVID-19.

The chain employs TRBV28 and TRBJ1-1, with D maybe TRBD1 (5 bases). This CDR3 comprises 14 residues. V lost 7 bases and J lost 1, with 13 bases in between. Per germline, CDR1 MDHEN and CDR2 SYDVKM. The CDR3 region has the DNA TGTGCCAGCACCCCGGGGGGGAGGAACACTGAAGCTTTCTTT. Translating gives CASTPGGRNTEAFF.

This chain joins TRBV12-3 or TRBV12-4 and TRBJ2-3; D gene ambiguous. This CDR3 is 13 amino acids long. V shed 6 bases and J shed 5 bases, with 12 bases lying between them. The CDR3 region has the DNA TGTGCCAGCAGCCCCCCTTCGGGAGATACGCAGTATTTT. Translated: CASSPPSGDTQYF.

The chain is built from TRBV24-1 and TRBJ2-3; 15 bases map to TRBD2. Germline CDR1 KGHDR, CDR2 SFDVKD. The CDR3 has 18 amino acids. The trim removed 4 bases at V and 1 base at J, leaving 5 bases unmatched. The CDR3 loop is CATSDRRTSGGGTDTQYF. DNA for the CDR3: TGTGCCACCAGTGACCGTCGGACTAGCGGGGGGGGCACAGATACGCAGTATTTT.